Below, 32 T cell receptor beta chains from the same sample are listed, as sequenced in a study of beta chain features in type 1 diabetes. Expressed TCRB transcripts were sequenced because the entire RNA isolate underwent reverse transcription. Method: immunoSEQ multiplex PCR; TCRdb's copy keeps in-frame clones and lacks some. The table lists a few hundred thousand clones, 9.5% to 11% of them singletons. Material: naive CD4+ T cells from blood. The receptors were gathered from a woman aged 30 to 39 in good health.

CDR3 sequence (DNA): TGTGCCAGCAGTGGCACGACAGGGAACGACTATGGCTACACCTTC. Translation gives CASSGTTGNDYGYTF. The V gene is TRBV6-6, the J gene TRBJ1-2; 7 positions agree with TRBD1. With 5 bases clipped from V and 3 bases from J, the junction kept 9 bases outside the gene matches. This CDR3 is 15 amino acids long. Germline CDR1 reads MNHNY; CDR2 reads SVGAGI (reference sequence).

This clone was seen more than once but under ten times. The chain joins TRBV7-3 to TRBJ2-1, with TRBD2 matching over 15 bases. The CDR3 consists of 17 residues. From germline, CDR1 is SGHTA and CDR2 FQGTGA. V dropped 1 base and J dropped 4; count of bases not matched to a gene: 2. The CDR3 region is CASSLMGTSGRYNEQFF. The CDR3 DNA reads TGTGCCAGCAGCTTAATGGGGACTAGCGGGAGGTACAATGAGCAGTTCTTC.

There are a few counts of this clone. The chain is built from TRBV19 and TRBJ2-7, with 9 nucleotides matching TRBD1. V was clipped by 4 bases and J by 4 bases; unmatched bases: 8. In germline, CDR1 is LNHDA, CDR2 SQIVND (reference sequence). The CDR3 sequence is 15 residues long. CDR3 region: CASSTRQGGPYEQYF. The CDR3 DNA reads TGTGCCAGTAGTACCCGACAGGGGGGACCTTACGAGCAGTACTTC.

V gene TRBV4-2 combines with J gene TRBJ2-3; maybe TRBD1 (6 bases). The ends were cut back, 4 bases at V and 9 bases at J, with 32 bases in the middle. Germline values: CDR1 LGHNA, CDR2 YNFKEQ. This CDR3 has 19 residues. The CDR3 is CASSPHQKNTRSGTRTQYF. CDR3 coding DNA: TGTGCCAGCAGCCCCCATCAAAAGAACACAAGATCCGGGACAAGAACGCAGTATTTT.

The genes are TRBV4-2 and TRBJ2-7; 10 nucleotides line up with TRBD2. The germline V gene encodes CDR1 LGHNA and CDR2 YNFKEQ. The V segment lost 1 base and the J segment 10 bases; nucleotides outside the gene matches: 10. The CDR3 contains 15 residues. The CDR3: CASSQAGTSVYGQYF. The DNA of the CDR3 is TGTGCCAGCAGCCAAGCGGGGACTAGCGTCTACGGACAGTACTTC.

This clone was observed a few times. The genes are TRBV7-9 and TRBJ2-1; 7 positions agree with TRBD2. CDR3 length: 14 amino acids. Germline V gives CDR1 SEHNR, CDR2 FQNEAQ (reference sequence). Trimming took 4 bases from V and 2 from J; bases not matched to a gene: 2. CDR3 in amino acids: CASSSGLAYNEQFF. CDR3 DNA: TGTGCCAGCAGCTCAGGACTAGCCTACAATGAGCAGTTCTTC. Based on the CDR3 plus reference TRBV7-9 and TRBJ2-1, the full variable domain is DTGVSQNPRHKITKRGQNVTFRCDPISEHNRLYWYRQTLGQGPEFLTYFQNEAQLEKSRLLSDRFSAERPKGSFSTLEIQRTEQGDSAMYLCASSSGLAYNEQFFGPGTRLTVL.

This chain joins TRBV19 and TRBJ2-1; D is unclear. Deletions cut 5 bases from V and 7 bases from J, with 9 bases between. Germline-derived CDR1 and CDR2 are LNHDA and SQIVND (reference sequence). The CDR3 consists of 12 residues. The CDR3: CASSYLLNEQFF. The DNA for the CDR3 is TGTGCCAGTAGTTACCTATTGAATGAGCAGTTCTTC.

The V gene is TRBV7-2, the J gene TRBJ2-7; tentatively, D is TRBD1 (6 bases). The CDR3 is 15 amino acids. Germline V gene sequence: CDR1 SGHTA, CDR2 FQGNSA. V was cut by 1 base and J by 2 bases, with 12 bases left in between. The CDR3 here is CASSLGTAKPYEQYF. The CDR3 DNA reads TGTGCCAGCAGCTTAGGGACAGCCAAGCCCTACGAGCAGTACTTC.

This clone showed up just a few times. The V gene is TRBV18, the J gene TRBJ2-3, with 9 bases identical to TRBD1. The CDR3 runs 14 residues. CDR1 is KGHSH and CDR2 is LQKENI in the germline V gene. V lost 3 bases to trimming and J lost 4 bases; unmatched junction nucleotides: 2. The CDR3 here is CASSPDRGADTQYF. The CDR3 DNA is TGTGCCAGCTCACCGGACAGGGGTGCAGATACGCAGTATTTT. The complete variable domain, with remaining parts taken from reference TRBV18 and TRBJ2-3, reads NAGVMQNPRHLVRRRGQEARLRCSPMKGHSHVYWYRQLPEEGLKFMVYLQKENIIDESGMPKERFSAEFPKEGPSILRIQQVVRGDSAAYFCASSPDRGADTQYFGPGTRLTVL.

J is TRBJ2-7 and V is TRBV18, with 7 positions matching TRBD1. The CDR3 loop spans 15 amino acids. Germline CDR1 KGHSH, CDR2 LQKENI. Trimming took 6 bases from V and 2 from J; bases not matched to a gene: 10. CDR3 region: CASSPRQGGAYEQYF. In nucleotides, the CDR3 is TGTGCCAGCTCTCCTCGACAGGGTGGAGCCTACGAGCAGTACTTC. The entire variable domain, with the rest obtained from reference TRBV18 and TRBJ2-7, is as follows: NAGVMQNPRHLVRRRGQEARLRCSPMKGHSHVYWYRQLPEEGLKFMVYLQKENIIDESGMPKERFSAEFPKEGPSILRIQQVVRGDSAAYFCASSPRQGGAYEQYFGPGTRLTVT.

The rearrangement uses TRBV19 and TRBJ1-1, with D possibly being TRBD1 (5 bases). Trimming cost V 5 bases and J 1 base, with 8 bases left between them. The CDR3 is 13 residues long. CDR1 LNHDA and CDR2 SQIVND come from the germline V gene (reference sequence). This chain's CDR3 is CASSYQGNTEAFF. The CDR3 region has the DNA TGTGCCAGTAGTTACCAGGGGAACACTGAAGCTTTCTTT.

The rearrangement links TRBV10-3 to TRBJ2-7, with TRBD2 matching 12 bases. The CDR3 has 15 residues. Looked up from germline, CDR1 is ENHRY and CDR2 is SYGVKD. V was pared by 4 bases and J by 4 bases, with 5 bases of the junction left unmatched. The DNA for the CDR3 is TGTGCCATCAGTGCCGGACTAGCGGGAACGTACGAGCAGTACTTC. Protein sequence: CAISAGLAGTYEQYF.

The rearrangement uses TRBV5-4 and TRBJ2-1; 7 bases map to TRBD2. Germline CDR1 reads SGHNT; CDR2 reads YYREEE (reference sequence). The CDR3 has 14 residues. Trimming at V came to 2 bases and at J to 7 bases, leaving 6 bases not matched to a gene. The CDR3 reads CASSLLGGINEQFF. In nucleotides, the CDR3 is TGTGCCAGCAGCTTACTGGGAGGGATTAATGAGCAGTTCTTC.

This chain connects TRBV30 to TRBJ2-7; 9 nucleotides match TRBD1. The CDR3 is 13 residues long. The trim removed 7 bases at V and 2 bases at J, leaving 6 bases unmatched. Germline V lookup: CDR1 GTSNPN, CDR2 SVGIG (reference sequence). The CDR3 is CAYTGQGPYEQYF. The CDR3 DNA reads TGTGCCTATACGGGACAGGGCCCCTACGAGCAGTACTTC.

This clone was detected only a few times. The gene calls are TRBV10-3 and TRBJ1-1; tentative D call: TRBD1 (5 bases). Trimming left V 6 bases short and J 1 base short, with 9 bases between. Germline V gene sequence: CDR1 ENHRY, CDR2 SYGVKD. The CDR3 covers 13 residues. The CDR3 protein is CAIRAGWNTEAFF. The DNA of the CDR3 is TGTGCCATCAGGGCAGGGTGGAACACTGAAGCTTTCTTT.

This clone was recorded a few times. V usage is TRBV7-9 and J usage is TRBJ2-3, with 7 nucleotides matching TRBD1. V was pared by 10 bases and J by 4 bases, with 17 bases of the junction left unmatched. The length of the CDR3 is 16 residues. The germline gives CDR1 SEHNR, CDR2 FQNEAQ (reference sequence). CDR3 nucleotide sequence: TGTGCCACTCAGCTTCATGGGCAGGGGGTGGCAGATACGCAGTATTTT. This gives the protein CATQLHGQGVADTQYF.

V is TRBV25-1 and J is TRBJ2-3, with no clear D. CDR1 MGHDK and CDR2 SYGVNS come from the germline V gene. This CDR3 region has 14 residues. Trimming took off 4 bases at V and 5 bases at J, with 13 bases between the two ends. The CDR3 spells CASSGIASIDTQYF. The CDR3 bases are TGTGCCAGCAGTGGAATTGCCTCTATAGATACGCAGTATTTT.

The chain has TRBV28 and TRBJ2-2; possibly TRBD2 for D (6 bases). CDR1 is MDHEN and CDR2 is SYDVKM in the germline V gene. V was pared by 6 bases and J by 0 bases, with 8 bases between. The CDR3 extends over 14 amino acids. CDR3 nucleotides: TGTGCCAGCAGGGGACTTTCGAACACCGGGGAGCTGTTTTTT. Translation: CASRGLSNTGELFF.

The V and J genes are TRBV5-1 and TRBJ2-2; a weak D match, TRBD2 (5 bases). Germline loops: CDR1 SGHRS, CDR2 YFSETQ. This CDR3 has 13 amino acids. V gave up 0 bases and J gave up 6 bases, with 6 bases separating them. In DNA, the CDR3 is TGCGCCAGCAGCTTGGGAGGGCCCGGGGAGCTGTTTTTT. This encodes CASSLGGPGELFF.

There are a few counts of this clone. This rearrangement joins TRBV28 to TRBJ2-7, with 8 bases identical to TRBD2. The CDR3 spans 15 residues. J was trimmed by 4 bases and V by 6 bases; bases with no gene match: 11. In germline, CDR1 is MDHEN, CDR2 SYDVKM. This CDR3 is CASSGLSGIGYEQYF. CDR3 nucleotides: TGTGCCAGCAGCGGCCTTAGCGGGATCGGTTACGAGCAGTACTTC.

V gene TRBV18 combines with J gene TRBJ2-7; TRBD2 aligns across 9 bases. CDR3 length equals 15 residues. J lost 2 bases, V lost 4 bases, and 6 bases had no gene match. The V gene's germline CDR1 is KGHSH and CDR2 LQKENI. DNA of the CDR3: TGTGCCAGCTCACTGTTAGCGGGGGAACCCTACGAGCAGTACTTC. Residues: CASSLLAGEPYEQYF.

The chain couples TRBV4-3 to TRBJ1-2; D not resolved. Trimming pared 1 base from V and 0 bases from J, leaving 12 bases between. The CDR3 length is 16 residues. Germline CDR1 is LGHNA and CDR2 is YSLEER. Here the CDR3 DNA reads TGCGCCAGCAGCCAAGTGGCAACGAAATCTAACTATGGCTACACCTTC. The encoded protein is CASSQVATKSNYGYTF.

For the CDR3, the DNA is TGTGCCAGCAGCCCACTAGCGGGAGGGCCGGCCTACGAGCAGTACTTC. It encodes CASSPLAGGPAYEQYF. The chain carries TRBV7-3 and TRBJ2-7; TRBD2 matches 13 bases. Germline CDR1 is SGHTA and CDR2 is FQGTGA. The CDR3 sequence is 16 residues long. J gave up 2 bases and V 5 bases, and 6 bases lay outside the gene matches.

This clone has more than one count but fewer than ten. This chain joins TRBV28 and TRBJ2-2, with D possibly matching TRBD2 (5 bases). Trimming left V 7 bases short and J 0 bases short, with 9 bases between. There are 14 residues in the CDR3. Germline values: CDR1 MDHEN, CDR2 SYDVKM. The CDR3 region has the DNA TGTGCCAGCATCCCGGGATCGAACACCGGGGAGCTGTTTTTT. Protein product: CASIPGSNTGELFF.

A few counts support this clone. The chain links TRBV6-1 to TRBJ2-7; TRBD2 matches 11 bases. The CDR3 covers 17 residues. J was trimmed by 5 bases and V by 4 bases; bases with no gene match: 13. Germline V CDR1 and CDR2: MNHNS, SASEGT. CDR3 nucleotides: TGTGCCAGCAGTGCCCCTCCACTAGCGGGAGTTTCTCACGAGCAGTACTTC. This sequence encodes CASSAPPLAGVSHEQYF.

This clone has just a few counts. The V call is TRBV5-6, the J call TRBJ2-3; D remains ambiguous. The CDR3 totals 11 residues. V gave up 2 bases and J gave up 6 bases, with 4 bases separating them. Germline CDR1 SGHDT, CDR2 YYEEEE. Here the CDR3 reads CASSFVDTQYF. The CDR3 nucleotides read TGTGCCAGCAGCTTCGTGGATACGCAGTATTTT.

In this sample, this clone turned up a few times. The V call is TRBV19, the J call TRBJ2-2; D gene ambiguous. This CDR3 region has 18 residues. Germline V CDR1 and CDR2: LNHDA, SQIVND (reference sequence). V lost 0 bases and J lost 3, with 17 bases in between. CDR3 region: CASSIDLRYERDTGELFF. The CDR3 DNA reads TGTGCCAGTAGTATAGATCTCCGGTACGAACGGGACACCGGGGAGCTGTTTTTT.

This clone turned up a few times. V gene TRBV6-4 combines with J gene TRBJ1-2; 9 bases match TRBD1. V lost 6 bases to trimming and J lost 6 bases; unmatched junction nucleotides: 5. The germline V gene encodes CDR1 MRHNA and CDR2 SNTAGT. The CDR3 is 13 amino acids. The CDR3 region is CASSPGQGNGYTF. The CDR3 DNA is TGTGCCAGCAGCCCGGGACAGGGAAATGGCTACACCTTC.

CDR3 amino acids: CASGLTHESGRTDTQYF. The CDR3 DNA reads TGTGCTAGTGGTTTGACTCACGAGAGCGGTCGCACAGATACGCAGTATTTT. The chain couples TRBV12-5 to TRBJ2-3; tentatively, D is TRBD2 (5 bases). The germline CDR1 and CDR2 sequences are LGHNT and FRNRAP. The CDR3 extends over 17 amino acids. V shed 2 bases and J shed 1 base, with 16 bases lying between them. Supplemented by reference TRBV12-5 and TRBJ2-3, the full variable domain reads DARVTQTPRHKVTEMGQEVTMRCQPILGHNTVFWYRQTMMQGLELLAYFRNRAPLDDSGMPKDRFSAEMPDATLATLKIQPSEPRDSAVYFCASGLTHESGRTDTQYFGPGTRLTVL.

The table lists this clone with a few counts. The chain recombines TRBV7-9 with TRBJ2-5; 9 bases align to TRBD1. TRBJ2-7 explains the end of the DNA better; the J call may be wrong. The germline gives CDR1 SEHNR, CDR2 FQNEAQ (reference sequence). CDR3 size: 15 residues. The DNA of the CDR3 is TGTGCCAGCAGCTTTGGCGGGGACAGGGTGTACGAGCAGTACTTC. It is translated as CASSFGGDRVYEQYF.

Here the CDR3 reads CASRRTSGQSTDTQYF. The DNA for the CDR3 is TGTGCCAGCAGACGGACTAGCGGGCAATCCACAGATACGCAGTATTTT. This chain links TRBV7-2 with TRBJ2-3, with 11 nucleotides matching TRBD2. Germline V lookup: CDR1 SGHTA, CDR2 FQGNSA. Trimming cost V 6 bases and J 2 bases; bases outside gene matches: 7. CDR3 length: 16 amino acids.

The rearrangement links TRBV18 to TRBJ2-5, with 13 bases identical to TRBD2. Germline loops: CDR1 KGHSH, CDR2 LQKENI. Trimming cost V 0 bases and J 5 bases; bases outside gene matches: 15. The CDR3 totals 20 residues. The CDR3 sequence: CASSPPGQLGLAGAEETQYF. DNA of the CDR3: TGTGCCAGCTCACCACCGGGACAGCTAGGACTAGCGGGAGCCGAGGAGACCCAGTACTTC.